Listed below are T cell receptor beta chains from one sample, sequenced in a study of control samples from healthy donors and cancer patients. The repertoire was sequenced with immunoSEQ multiplex PCR; TCRdb's copy has only in-frame clones and lacks some. The repertoire holds some 120,000 clones, over 80% seen once, with approximately 0.58% in the top ten. The sequencing sample was made of PBMCs. The receptors here all came from a man older than 75 with head and neck cancer. CDR3s include the opening cysteine and the closing phenylalanine or tryptophan.

>TRBJ1-2|TRBV27
CASSLAPVDGPYGYTF
>TRBJ2-2|TRBV18
CASSRVGRGANTGELFF
>TRBJ1-2|TRBV27
CASSLRGDYGYTF
>TRBJ1-5|TRBV6-2/TRBV6-3
CASSLGSWGNQPQHF
>TRBJ1-1|TRBV18
CASSPRMQGLNTEAFF
>TRBJ1-6|TRBV3-1/TRBV3-2
CASSQAGSNSPLHF
>TRBJ1-6|TRBV19
CASSDRGGDSPLHF
>TRBJ2-7|TRBV5-1
CASSLGGQFYEQYF
>TRBJ2-3|TRBV9
CASPPRTQYF
>TRBJ2-2|TRBV5-4
CASSLAGGGTGELFF
>TRBJ1-4|TRBV4-3
CASSQDRGGRGEKLFF
>TRBJ2-3|TRBV5-6
CASSLPSTDTQYF
>TRBJ2-1|TRBV27
CASSTVQGSSYNEQFF
>TRBJ1-5|TRBV15
CATSRDPNQPQHF
>TRBJ2-7|TRBV6-5
CASSYSYRDTYEQYF
>TRBJ2-1|TRBV5-6
CASSLVGESYNEQFF
>TRBJ2-5|TRBV10-1
CASSGLAGGNQETQYF
>TRBJ1-2|TRBV6-6
CASSYSANYGYTF
>TRBJ2-3|TRBV6-5
CASSYKRGADTQYF
>TRBJ2-3|TRBV5-4
CASSARERGGHRDTQYF
>TRBJ1-2|TRBV10-2
CASSDGQGNYGYTF
>TRBJ2-5|TRBV6-5
CASSLTGSVETQYF
>TRBJ1-2|TRBV19
CASSIQGNYGYTF
>TRBJ1-1|TRBV6-5
CATNRDKNTEAFF